This T cell receptor (beta chain) is from a study of early T cells in non-severe SARS-CoV-2 infection. Overall study: The study sequenced bulk RNA from unsorted whole blood, with chains unpaired.

The germline V gene encodes CDR1 SQVTM and CDR2 ANQGSEA. The CDR3 has 13 residues. V shed 8 bases, J shed 6 bases, and the junction held 10 bases outside the gene matches. General study points: VDJdb matching, biased toward anti-spike CD8 responses, missed private and CD4 specificities.

Individual cDNA molecules were tagged with unique molecular identifiers, the study reported. TCRdb re-called the 5' RACE reads through MiXCR, storing one row per CDR3 protein. The sample records fewer than 80,000 distinct CDR3 sequences, 13% being singletons. A few counts support this clonotype. What it recognizes is unknown. The sequenced sample consisted of whole blood. The chain recombines TRBV29-1 with TRBJ1-5; TRBD1 aligns across 7 bases. The sequence was collected from an adult who was a healthcare worker with PCR-confirmed SARS-CoV-2 infection or an uninfected control (not recorded which). The CDR3 coding sequence is TGCAGCACTCGACAGGGAGCAGGTCAGCCCCAGCATTTT. This gives the protein CSTRQGAGQPQHF.